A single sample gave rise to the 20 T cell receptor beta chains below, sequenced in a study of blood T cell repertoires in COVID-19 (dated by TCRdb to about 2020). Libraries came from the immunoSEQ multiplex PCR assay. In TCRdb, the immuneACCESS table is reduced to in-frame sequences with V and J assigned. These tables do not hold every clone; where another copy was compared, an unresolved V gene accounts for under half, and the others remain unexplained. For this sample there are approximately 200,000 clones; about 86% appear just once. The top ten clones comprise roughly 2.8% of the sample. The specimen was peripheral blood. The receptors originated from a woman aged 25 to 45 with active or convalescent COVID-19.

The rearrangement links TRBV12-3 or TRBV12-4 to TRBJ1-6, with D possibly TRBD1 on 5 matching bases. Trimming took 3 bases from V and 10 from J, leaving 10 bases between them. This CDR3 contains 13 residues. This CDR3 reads CASSFGRESPLHF. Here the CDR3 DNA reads TGTGCCAGCAGTTTTGGCAGGGAATCACCCCTCCACTTT.

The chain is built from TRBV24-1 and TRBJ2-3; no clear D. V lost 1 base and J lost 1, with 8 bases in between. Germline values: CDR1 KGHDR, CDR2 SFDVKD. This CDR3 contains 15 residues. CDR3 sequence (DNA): TGTGCCACCAGTGATTTCTCGAGCCGCACAGATACGCAGTATTTT. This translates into CATSDFSSRTDTQYF.

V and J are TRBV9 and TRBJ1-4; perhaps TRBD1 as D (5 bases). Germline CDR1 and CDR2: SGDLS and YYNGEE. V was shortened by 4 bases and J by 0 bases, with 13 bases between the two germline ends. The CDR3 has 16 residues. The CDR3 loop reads CASSSNDSATNEKLFF. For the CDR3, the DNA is TGTGCCAGCAGCTCGAACGACAGTGCAACTAATGAAAAACTGTTTTTT. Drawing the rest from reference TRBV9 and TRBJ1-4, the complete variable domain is DSGVTQTPKHLITATGQRVTLRCSPRSGDLSVYWYQQSLDQGLQFLIQYYNGEERAKGNILERFSAQQFPDLHSELNLSSLELGDSALYFCASSSNDSATNEKLFFGSGTQLSVL.

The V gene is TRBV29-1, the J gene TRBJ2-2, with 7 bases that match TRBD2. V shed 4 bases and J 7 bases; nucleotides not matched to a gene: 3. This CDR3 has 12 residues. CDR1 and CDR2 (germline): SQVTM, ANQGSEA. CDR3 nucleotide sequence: TGCAGCGTTGTAGCGGGCCACGGGGAGCTGTTTTTT. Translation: CSVVAGHGELFF.

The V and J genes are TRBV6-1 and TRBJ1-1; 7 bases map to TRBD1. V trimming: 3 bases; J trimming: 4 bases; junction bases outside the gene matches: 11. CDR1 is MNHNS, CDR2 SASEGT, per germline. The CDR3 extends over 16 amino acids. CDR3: CASSDPGQASGTEAFF. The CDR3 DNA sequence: TGTGCCAGCAGTGATCCCGGACAGGCGTCGGGCACTGAAGCTTTCTTT.

CDR3 DNA: TGTGCCAGCAGCTTAAGCGGCGACGGATTACAGGGAGCCCAGTACTTC. As protein: CASSLSGDGLQGAQYF. The chain combines TRBV7-2 with TRBJ2-5; the D gene is possibly TRBD1 (6 bases). V was shortened by 2 bases and J by 9 bases, with 22 bases between the two germline ends. The CDR3 covers 16 residues. The germline gives CDR1 SGHTA, CDR2 FQGNSA. Drawing the rest from reference TRBV7-2 and TRBJ2-5, the complete variable domain is GAGVSQSPSNKVTEKGKDVELRCDPISGHTALYWYRQSLGQGLEFLIYFQGNSAPDKSGLPSDRFSAERTGGSVSTLTIQRTQQEDSAVYLCASSLSGDGLQGAQYFGPGTRLLVL.

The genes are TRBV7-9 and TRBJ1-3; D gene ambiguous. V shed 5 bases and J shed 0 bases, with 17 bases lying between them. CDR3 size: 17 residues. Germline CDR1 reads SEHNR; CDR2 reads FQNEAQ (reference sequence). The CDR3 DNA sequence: TGTGCCAGCAGCCGTGCCGGTTTGGGCCCCTCTGGAAACACCATATATTTT. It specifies CASSRAGLGPSGNTIYF.

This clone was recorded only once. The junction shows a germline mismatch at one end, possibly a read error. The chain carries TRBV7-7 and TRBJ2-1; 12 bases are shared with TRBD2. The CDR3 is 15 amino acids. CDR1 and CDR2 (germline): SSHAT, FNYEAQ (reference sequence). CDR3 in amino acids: CASSLETSGSLGQFF. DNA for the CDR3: TGTGCTAGCAGCTTAGAGACTAGCGGGAGTTTGGGGCAGTTCTTC.

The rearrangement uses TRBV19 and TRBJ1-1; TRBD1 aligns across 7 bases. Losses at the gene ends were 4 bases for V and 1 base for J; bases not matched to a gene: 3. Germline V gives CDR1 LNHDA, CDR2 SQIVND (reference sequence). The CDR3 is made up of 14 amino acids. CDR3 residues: CASSKGGTNTEAFF. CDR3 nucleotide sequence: TGTGCCAGTAGTAAAGGGGGCACGAACACTGAAGCTTTCTTT.

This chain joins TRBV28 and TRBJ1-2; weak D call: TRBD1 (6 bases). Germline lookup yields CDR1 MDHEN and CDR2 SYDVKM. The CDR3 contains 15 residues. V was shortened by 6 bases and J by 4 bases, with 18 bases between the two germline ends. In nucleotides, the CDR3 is TGTGCCAGCAGCCCAGGGGAGACAGTGATCTATGGCTACACCTTC. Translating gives CASSPGETVIYGYTF.

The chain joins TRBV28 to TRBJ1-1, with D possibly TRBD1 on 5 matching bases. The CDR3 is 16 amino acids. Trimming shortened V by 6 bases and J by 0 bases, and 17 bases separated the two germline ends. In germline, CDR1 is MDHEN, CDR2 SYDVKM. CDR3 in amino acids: CASRAGTDYLNTEAFF. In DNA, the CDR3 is TGTGCCAGCAGGGCCGGGACGGACTACCTGAACACTGAAGCTTTCTTT.

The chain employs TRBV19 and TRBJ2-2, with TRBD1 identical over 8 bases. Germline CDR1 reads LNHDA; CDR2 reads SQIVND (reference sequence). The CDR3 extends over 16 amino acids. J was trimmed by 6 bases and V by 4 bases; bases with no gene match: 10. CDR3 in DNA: TGTGCCAGTAGTAAGGCCGGACAGGGTAGCGCCGGGGAGCTGTTTTTT. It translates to CASSKAGQGSAGELFF.

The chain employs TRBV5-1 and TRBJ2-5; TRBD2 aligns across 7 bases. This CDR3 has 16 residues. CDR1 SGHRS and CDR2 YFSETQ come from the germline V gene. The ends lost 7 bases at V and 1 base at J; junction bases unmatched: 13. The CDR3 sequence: CASGGGPAGIQETQYF. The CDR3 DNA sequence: TGCGCCAGCGGCGGGGGTCCAGCGGGGATCCAAGAGACCCAGTACTTC.

CDR3 sequence (DNA): TGTGCCAGCAGCACTCGGACAGGGAACACTGAAGCTTTCTTT. Translated, it gives CASSTRTGNTEAFF. The gene calls are TRBV28 and TRBJ1-1, with 7 bases that match TRBD1. CDR3 length equals 14 residues. Germline V gives CDR1 MDHEN, CDR2 SYDVKM. The trim removed 6 bases at V and 1 base at J, leaving 5 bases unmatched. The full variable domain, with the rest looked up from reference TRBV28 and TRBJ1-1, is DVKVTQSSRYLVKRTGEKVFLECVQDMDHENMFWYRQDPGLGLRLIYFSYDVKMKEKGDIPEGYSVSREKKERFSLILESASTNQTSMYLCASSTRTGNTEAFFGQGTRLTVV.

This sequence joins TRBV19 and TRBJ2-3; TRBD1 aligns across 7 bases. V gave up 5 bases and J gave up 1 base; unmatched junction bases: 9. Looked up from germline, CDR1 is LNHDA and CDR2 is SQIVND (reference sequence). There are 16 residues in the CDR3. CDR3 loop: CASSPTQGMGTDTQYF. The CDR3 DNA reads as TGTGCCAGTAGTCCAACACAGGGGATGGGCACAGATACGCAGTATTTT. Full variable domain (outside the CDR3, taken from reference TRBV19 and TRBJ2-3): DGGITQSPKYLFRKEGQNVTLSCEQNLNHDAMYWYRQDPGQGLRLIYYSQIVNDFQKGDIAEGYSVSREKKESFPLTVTSAQKNPTAFYLCASSPTQGMGTDTQYFGPGTRLTVL.

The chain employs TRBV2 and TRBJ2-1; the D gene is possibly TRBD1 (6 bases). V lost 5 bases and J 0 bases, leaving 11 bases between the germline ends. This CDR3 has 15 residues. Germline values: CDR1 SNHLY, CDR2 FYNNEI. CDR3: CASSSGQSSYNEQFF. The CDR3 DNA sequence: TGTGCCAGCAGTTCCGGACAGAGCTCCTACAATGAGCAGTTCTTC.

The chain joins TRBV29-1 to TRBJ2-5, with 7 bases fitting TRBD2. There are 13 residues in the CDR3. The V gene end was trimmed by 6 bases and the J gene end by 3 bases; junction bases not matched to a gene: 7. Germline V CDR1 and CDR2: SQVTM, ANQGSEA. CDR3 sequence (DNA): TGCAGCGTCCGAGGGGAGGGCAAAGAGACCCAGTACTTC. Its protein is CSVRGEGKETQYF.

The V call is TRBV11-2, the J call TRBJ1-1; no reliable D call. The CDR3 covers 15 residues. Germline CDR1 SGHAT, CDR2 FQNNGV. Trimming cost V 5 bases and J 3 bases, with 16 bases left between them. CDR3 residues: CASSPDFGFYTEAFF. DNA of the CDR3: TGTGCCAGCAGCCCGGACTTTGGATTTTACACTGAAGCTTTCTTT.

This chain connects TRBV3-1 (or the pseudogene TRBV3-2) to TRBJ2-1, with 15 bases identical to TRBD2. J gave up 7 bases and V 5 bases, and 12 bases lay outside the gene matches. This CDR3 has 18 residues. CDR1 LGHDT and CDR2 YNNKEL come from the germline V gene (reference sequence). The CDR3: CASSYTPGLAGGGNEQFF. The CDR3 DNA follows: TGTGCCAGCAGCTATACTCCGGGACTAGCGGGAGGAGGGAATGAGCAGTTCTTC.

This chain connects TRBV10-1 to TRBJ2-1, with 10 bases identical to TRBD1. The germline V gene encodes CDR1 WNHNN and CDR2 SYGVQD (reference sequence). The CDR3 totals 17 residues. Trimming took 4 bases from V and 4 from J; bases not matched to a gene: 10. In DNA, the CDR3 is TGCGCCAGCAGTGGTGTAGGCGGGACAGGGGATTACAATGAGCAGTTCTTC. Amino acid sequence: CASSGVGGTGDYNEQFF.